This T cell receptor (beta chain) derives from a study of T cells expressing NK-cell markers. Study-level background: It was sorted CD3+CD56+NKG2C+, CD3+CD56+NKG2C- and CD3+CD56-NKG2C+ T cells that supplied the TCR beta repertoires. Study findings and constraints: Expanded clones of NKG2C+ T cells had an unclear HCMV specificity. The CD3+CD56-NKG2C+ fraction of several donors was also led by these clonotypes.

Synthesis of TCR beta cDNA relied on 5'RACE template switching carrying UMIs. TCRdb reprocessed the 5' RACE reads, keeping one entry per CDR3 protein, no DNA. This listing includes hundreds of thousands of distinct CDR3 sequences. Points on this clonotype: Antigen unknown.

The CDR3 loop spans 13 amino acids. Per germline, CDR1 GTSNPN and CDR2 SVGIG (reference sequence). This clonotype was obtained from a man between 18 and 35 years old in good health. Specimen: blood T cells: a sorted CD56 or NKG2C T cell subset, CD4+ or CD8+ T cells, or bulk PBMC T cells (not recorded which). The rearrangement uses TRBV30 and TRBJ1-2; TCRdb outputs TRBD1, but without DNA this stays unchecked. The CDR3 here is CAWSITGADGYTF. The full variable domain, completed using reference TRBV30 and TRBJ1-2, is SQTIHQWPATLVQPVGSPLSLECTVEGTSNPNLYWYRQAAGRGLQLLFYSVGIGQISSEVPQNLSASRPQDRQFILSSKKLLLSDSGFYLCAWSITGADGYTFGSGTRLTVV.